Given below is one TCR beta chain in context. The antigen is undetermined. The data originate from a study of radiotherapy plus CTLA-4 blockade in lung cancer. Assay used: immunoSEQ multiplex PCR; TCRdb lists only in-frame clones, some missing. The sample holds some 87,000 clones; over 80% are singletons and the top ten take just over 14%. The study treated chemo-refractory metastatic non-small-cell lung cancer patients with focal radiation plus ipilimumab CTLA-4 blockade. This CDR3 is built from 13 residues. V was trimmed by 2 bases and J by 0 bases, leaving 1 base between them. In germline, CDR1 is MDHEN, CDR2 SYDVKM. Study-level findings and limits: Blood saw expansion of tumor-derived TCR clones after radiotherapy plus ipilimumab.

The chain couples TRBV28 to TRBJ2-2; unclear D gene. The receptor was derived from a human donor with non-small cell lung cancer that progressed on radiotherapy plus ipilimumab. The specimen was peripheral blood, collected from a patient treated with radiotherapy plus ipilimumab. The CDR3 protein is CASSLTNTGELFF. The CDR3 DNA is TGTGCCAGCAGTTTAACGAACACCGGGGAGCTGTTTTTT.